This paragraph reports one T cell receptor (beta chain). Patients of the Seattle cohort, enrolled during active infection, were followed longitudinally. This CDR3 region has 16 residues. Assay: immunoSEQ multiplex PCR; the TCRdb copy retains only in-frame clones and omits some. Among about 350,000 clones listed, roughly nine tenths were seen once. The sample comes from a study of blood T cell repertoires in COVID-19. Sequencing input: peripheral blood. This sequence joins TRBV1 and TRBJ2-3; the D call of TRBD1 is as the table states it, not checked on the DNA. TRBV1 is a known pseudogene. This TCR was recovered from a woman aged 55-70 years with COVID-19, enrolled during active disease. In DNA form, the CDR3 reads TGCACCAGCAGCCATCAGACAGGGGCTAGCACAGATACGCAGTATTTT. As protein: CTSSHQTGASTDTQYF.